Listed below are T cell receptor beta chains from one sample, sequenced in a study of response to subunit inactivated influenza vaccine. MiXCR, run by TCRdb on the RT-PCR reads, gives a single entry per CDR3 protein. Found here are 800,000 or so distinct CDR3 sequences, 20% to 25% of them singletons; the top ten hold approximately 10%. The specimen was PBMCs from blood, collected 4 to 6 days after vaccination. These receptors came from a man aged 45-65 years who received an inactivated influenza vaccine. CDR3s include the opening cysteine and the closing phenylalanine or tryptophan. A row's size may be missing; if present it is once, few, many or a size class.

V gene: TRBV29-1
J gene: TRBJ2-3
clone size: few
CDR3 protein: CSVGWGGGTDTQYF

V gene: TRBV12-3/TRBV12-4
J gene: TRBJ2-1
clone size: NA
CDR3 protein: CASSSLGGRGRADSEQFF

V gene: TRBV7-9
J gene: TRBJ2-7
clone size: few
CDR3 protein: CASSFSPRNEQYF

V gene: TRBV28
J gene: TRBJ1-1
clone size: NA
CDR3 protein: CASRRTGALTEAFF

V gene: TRBV9
J gene: TRBJ1-2
clone size: many
CDR3 protein: CASSVEFTGVHYGYTF

V gene: TRBV10-3
J gene: TRBJ1-5
clone size: many
CDR3 protein: CASRGQLNQPQHF

V gene: TRBV6-2/TRBV6-3
J gene: TRBJ2-2
clone size: NA
CDR3 protein: CASSPAGLNTGELFF

V gene: TRBV20-1
J gene: TRBJ1-5
clone size: few
CDR3 protein: CSAHRDRGQPQHF

V gene: TRBV20-1
J gene: TRBJ1-6
clone size: few
CDR3 protein: CSASLQGTSPLHF

V gene: TRBV12-3/TRBV12-4
J gene: TRBJ1-3
clone size: few
CDR3 protein: CASTQRDTGNTIYF

V gene: TRBV5-1
J gene: TRBJ2-7
clone size: NA
CDR3 protein: CASSLAGPGQGIKTYEQYF

V gene: TRBV10-3
J gene: TRBJ1-2
clone size: few
CDR3 protein: CASQTGTGVPNYGYTF